The present TCR beta chain was sequenced within a study of T cell responses to AZD1222 COVID-19 vaccine. Study-wide points: Seropositive status at baseline applied to only 6 or 7 AZD1222 recipients.

TCRdb's table, derived via immunoSEQ multiplex PCR, lists solely in-frame clones and lacks some. The table lists over 110,000 clones, 90% to 95% of them singletons. Regarding this clone: The antigen is undetermined.

The sample in question was peripheral blood, obtained after recovery from COVID-19. This receptor was taken from an adult who had recovered from COVID-19.

The CDR3 is CASSLIGPVGDTQYF. The CDR3, as DNA: TGTGCCAGCAGCTTAATTGGGCCAGTTGGGGATACGCAGTATTTT. This chain links TRBV7-3 with TRBJ2-3; D not resolved. V gave up 1 base and J gave up 6 bases, with 14 bases separating them. Germline V lookup: CDR1 SGHTA, CDR2 FQGTGA. The CDR3 is 15 residues long.